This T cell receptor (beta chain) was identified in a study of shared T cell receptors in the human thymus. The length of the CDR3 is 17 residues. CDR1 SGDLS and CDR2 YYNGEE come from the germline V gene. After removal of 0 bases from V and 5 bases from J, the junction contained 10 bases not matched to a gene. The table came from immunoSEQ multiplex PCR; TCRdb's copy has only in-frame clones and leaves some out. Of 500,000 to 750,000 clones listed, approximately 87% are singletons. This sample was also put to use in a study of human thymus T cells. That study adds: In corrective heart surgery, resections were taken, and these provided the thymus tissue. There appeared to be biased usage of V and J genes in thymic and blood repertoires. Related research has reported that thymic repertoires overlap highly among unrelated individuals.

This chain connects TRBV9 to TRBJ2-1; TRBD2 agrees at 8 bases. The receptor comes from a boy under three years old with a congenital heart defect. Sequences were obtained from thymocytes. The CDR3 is CASSVAPGLAGNNEQFF. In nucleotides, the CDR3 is TGTGCCAGCAGCGTAGCTCCCGGACTAGCTGGAAACAATGAGCAGTTCTTC.